This T cell receptor (beta chain) is from a study of control samples from healthy donors and cancer patients. Profiled with immunoSEQ multiplex PCR; TCRdb holds only in-frame clones, not every one. The table includes tens of thousands of clones, less than 90% detected once. The CDR3 sequence is 15 residues long. Per the germline V gene, CDR1 is LGHDT and CDR2 is YNNKEL (reference sequence). V was clipped by 6 bases and J by 3 bases; unmatched bases: 8. This sequence joins TRBV3-1 (or the pseudogene TRBV3-2) and TRBJ1-1; TRBD1 matches at 9 bases. Sequencing input: blood. The receptor's source is a woman in her sixties or seventies in good health. CDR3 protein: CASSVTGTGYTEAFF. The CDR3 DNA follows: TGTGCCAGCAGTGTTACCGGGACAGGGTACACTGAAGCTTTCTTT.